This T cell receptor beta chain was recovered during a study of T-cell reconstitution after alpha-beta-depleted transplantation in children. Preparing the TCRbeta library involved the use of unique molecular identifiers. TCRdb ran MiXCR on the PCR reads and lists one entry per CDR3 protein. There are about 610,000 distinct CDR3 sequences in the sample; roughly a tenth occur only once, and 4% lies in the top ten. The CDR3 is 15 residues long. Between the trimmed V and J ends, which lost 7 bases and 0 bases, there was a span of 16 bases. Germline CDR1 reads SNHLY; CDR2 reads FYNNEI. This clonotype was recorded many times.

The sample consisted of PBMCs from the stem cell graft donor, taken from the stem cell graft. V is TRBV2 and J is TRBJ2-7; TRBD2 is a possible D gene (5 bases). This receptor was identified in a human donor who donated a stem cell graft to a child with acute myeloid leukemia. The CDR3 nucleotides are TGTGCCAGCATAGAGTCGGTAGCGCACTCCTACGAGCAGTACTTC. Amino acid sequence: CASIESVAHSYEQYF.